These 27 T cell receptor beta chains were all obtained from the same sample, sequenced in a study of blood T cell repertoires in COVID-19. Profiled with immunoSEQ multiplex PCR; TCRdb holds only in-frame clones, not every one. Of 200,000 to 250,000 clones listed, 84% are singletons. Sample: peripheral blood. The receptors were sampled from a woman aged 40 to 55 who had recovered from COVID-19.

The V and J genes are TRBV7-2 and TRBJ1-2; D is uncertain. CDR3 length: 13 amino acids. CDR1 and CDR2 (germline): SGHTA, FQGNSA. V lost 4 bases and J 8 bases, leaving 14 bases between the germline ends. CDR3 sequence: CASSSVPTGGYTF. The CDR3 DNA reads as TGTGCCAGCAGCTCCGTCCCGACGGGGGGCTACACCTTC.

Only a few counts were recorded for this clone. The chain has TRBV6-2 or TRBV6-3 and TRBJ1-1, with TRBD1 matching over 7 bases. Germline assignment: CDR1 MNHEY and CDR2 SVGEGT. V gave up 6 bases and J gave up 2 bases; unmatched junction bases: 6. The CDR3 spans 14 residues. The CDR3 region has the DNA TGTGCCAGCAGGTACGGGACAGCTAACACTGAAGCTTTCTTT. Protein: CASRYGTANTEAFF.

The chain has TRBV19 and TRBJ1-1, with a weak D call TRBD1 (5 bases). Trimming removed 7 bases from V and 7 bases from J, with 22 bases in between. There are 15 residues in the CDR3. Germline V CDR1 and CDR2: LNHDA, SQIVND (reference sequence). In nucleotides, the CDR3 is TGTGCCAGTACCTCATTCACAGGCCCCCCCAATGAAGCTTTCTTT. Translation: CASTSFTGPPNEAFF.

The chain uses TRBV7-8 and TRBJ1-3, with no clear D. The CDR3 is 15 residues long. The germline V gene encodes CDR1 SGHVS and CDR2 FQNEAQ. Trimming shortened V by 5 bases and J by 4 bases, and 15 bases separated the two germline ends. The DNA for the CDR3 is TGTGCCAGCAGCCCCGACCCGGGTCAAGGAAACACCATATATTTT. This codes for CASSPDPGQGNTIYF. Combining the CDR3 with reference TRBV7-8 and TRBJ1-3 gives the whole variable domain GAGVSQSPRYKVAKRGQDVALRCDPISGHVSLFWYQQALGQGPEFLTYFQNEAQLDKSGLPSDRFFAERPEGSVSTLKIQRTQQEDSAVYLCASSPDPGQGNTIYFGEGSWLTVV.

The rearrangement uses TRBV7-5 and TRBJ1-1. TRBV7-5 is shown as a pseudogene. The CDR3 covers 16 residues. CDR3 sequence (DNA): TGTGCCAGAAGCTTATACGGCGGAGGGTTTGGCACTGAAGCTTTCTTT. Its translation is CARSLYGGGFGTEAFF.

The V and J genes are TRBV30 and TRBJ2-3; TRBD2 matches 13 bases. J lost 8 bases, V lost 0 bases, and 11 bases had no gene match. The CDR3 has 17 amino acids. CDR1 and CDR2 (germline): GTSNPN, SVGIG (reference sequence). This CDR3 reads CAWSVGRTSGGYGTQYF. CDR3 bases: TGTGCCTGGAGTGTTGGTAGGACTAGCGGGGGTTACGGTACGCAGTATTTT. The full variable domain, its missing parts supplied by reference TRBV30 and TRBJ2-3, is SQTIHQWPATLVQPVGSPLSLECTVEGTSNPNLYWYRQAAGRGLQLLFYSVGIGQISSEVPQNLSASRPQDRQFILSSKKLLLSDSGFYLCAWSVGRTSGGYGTQYFGPGTRLTVL.

The chain couples TRBV4-3 to TRBJ1-6; 7 bases match TRBD1. Trimming took 1 base from V and 6 from J; bases not matched to a gene: 6. Germline V gene sequence: CDR1 LGHNA, CDR2 YSLEER. CDR3 length: 16 amino acids. CDR3: CASSQGRQGSNSPLHF. CDR3 DNA sequence: TGCGCCAGCAGCCAAGGGCGACAGGGTTCTAATTCACCCCTCCACTTT.

This clone has just one count. The V call is TRBV28, the J call TRBJ1-6; D may be TRBD1 (5 bases). The CDR3 length is 14 residues. With 6 bases removed from V and 9 bases from J, the gap between germline ends came to 15 bases. Germline loops: CDR1 MDHEN, CDR2 SYDVKM. The CDR3 DNA sequence: TGTGCCAGCAGGCTCCCGGGGGAACGTTCACCCCTCCACTTT. Translation gives CASRLPGERSPLHF.

This clone has just one count. This chain uses TRBV11-3 with TRBJ2-1; D is possibly TRBD1 (7 bases). Germline lookup yields CDR1 SGHNT and CDR2 YENEEA. CDR3 length equals 15 residues. V was cut by 1 base and J by 5 bases, with 12 bases left in between. The CDR3 is CASSLGRDSHNEQFF. CDR3 coding DNA: TGTGCCAGCAGCTTAGGGAGGGACAGCCACAATGAGCAGTTCTTC. The full variable domain, its missing parts supplied by reference TRBV11-3 and TRBJ2-1, is EAGVVQSPRYKIIEKKQPVAFWCNPISGHNTLYWYLQNLGQGPELLIRYENEEAVDDSQLPKDRFSAERLKGVDSTLKIQPAELGDSAVYLCASSLGRDSHNEQFFGPGTRLTVL.

This chain joins TRBV12-3 or TRBV12-4 and TRBJ1-1; D unresolved. This CDR3 region has 13 residues. Trimming left V 3 bases short and J 9 bases short, with 14 bases between. CDR3 protein: CASSFRIGGKAFF. Written as DNA, the CDR3 is TGTGCCAGCAGTTTCCGAATCGGTGGTAAAGCTTTCTTT.

The DNA for the CDR3 is TGCAGCGTAGACAGGGGGCGAGAGACCCAGTACTTC. Its protein product is CSVDRGRETQYF. The chain links TRBV29-1 to TRBJ2-5; the match to TRBD1 covers 10 bases. V lost 6 bases and J lost 4; bases outside the gene matches: 2. Germline CDR1 and CDR2: SQVTM and ANQGSEA. The CDR3 is 12 amino acids.

The chain is built from TRBV7-3 and TRBJ1-1; TRBD1 is a possible D gene (5 bases). The length of the CDR3 is 13 residues. The V gene lost 4 bases and the J gene lost 4 bases, with 10 bases spanning the gap. The germline CDR1 and CDR2 sequences are SGHTA and FQGTGA. In nucleotides, the CDR3 is TGTGCCAGCAGCTCGACAGTTTCCACTGAAGCTTTCTTT. The encoded protein is CASSSTVSTEAFF.

The gene calls are TRBV9 and TRBJ2-7; 9 bases line up with TRBD1. Losses at the gene ends were 6 bases for V and 5 bases for J; bases not matched to a gene: 9. The CDR3 runs 14 residues. Per the germline V gene, CDR1 is SGDLS and CDR2 is YYNGEE. The CDR3 nucleotides read TGTGCCAGCAACCATGACAGGGGGGAGGACGAGCAGTACTTC. Its translation: CASNHDRGEDEQYF.

This sequence joins TRBV7-9 and TRBJ1-2; 7 bases align to TRBD1. The CDR3 length is 18 residues. Looked up from germline, CDR1 is SEHNR and CDR2 is FQNEAQ (reference sequence). Germline trimming cut 5 bases from V and 6 bases from J; bases unmatched to any gene: 21. The CDR3, as DNA: TGTGCCAGCAGCCCGTGGGACAGCGAAACCCGGGGTCCTAATGGCTACACCTTC. Its protein product is CASSPWDSETRGPNGYTF.

V gene TRBV18 combines with J gene TRBJ1-6; no definite D call. Trimming pared 3 bases from V and 6 bases from J, leaving 9 bases between. Germline CDR1 and CDR2: KGHSH and LQKENI. There are 14 residues in the CDR3. In DNA form, the CDR3 reads TGTGCCAGCTCACCCGCAGTAGCTAATTCACCCCTCCACTTT. This gives the protein CASSPAVANSPLHF.

This chain uses TRBV6-2 or TRBV6-3 with TRBJ1-1, with 7 bases matching TRBD1. The CDR3 has 16 residues. With V trimmed by 0 bases and J by 1 base, 5 bases remained unmatched. The germline V gene has CDR1 MNHEY and CDR2 SVGEGT. DNA for the CDR3: TGTGCCAGCAGTTACTCCGGACAGGCGTGGAACACTGAAGCTTTCTTT. Translated, it gives CASSYSGQAWNTEAFF.

This clone was counted a few times. The chain uses TRBV7-2 and TRBJ2-7; the D gene is possibly TRBD1 (5 bases). The CDR3 loop spans 15 amino acids. The germline V gene has CDR1 SGHTA and CDR2 FQGNSA. V lost 2 bases, J lost 4 bases, and 15 bases lay in between. The CDR3 region is CASSLQKGLYYEQYF. Written as DNA, the CDR3 is TGTGCCAGCAGCTTACAAAAGGGGCTATATTACGAGCAGTACTTC.

The chain carries TRBV28 and TRBJ1-3; D unresolved. The ends were cut back, 6 bases at V and 0 bases at J, with 15 bases in the middle. CDR3 length: 16 amino acids. Germline V CDR1 and CDR2: MDHEN, SYDVKM. CDR3 DNA: TGTGCCAGCAGGTCCACCGGGGAGACCTCTGGAAACACCATATATTTT. It codes for CASRSTGETSGNTIYF.

The chain employs TRBV29-1 and TRBJ1-5; TRBD1 aligns across 7 bases. V gave up 4 bases and J gave up 0 bases; unmatched junction bases: 6. The CDR3 is 15 amino acids. Looked up from germline, CDR1 is SQVTM and CDR2 is ANQGSEA. CDR3 amino acids: CSVALQGSSNQPQHF. The CDR3 region has the DNA TGCAGCGTTGCCCTACAGGGGAGTAGCAATCAGCCCCAGCATTTT.

This clone was seen a handful of times. V usage is TRBV7-9 and J usage is TRBJ1-6; 9 bases align to TRBD1. The CDR3 loop spans 14 amino acids. The junction had 5 bases not matched to a gene; V was cut back by 5 bases and J by 9 bases. CDR1 is SEHNR and CDR2 is FQNEAQ in the germline V gene (reference sequence). The CDR3 DNA is TGTGCCAGCAGCGGACAGGGGTCGGGTTCACCCCTCCACTTT. Amino acids: CASSGQGSGSPLHF.

This clone appeared a single time. The V call is TRBV27, the J call TRBJ2-7, with TRBD1 matching over 10 bases. Germline V gene lookup returns CDR1 MNHEY and CDR2 SMNVEV (reference sequence). Trimming removed 2 bases from V and 3 bases from J; junction bases left unmatched: 4. This CDR3 spans 15 amino acids. The CDR3 spells CASSLRQGAIYEQYF. As DNA, the CDR3 is TGTGCCAGCAGTTTAAGACAGGGGGCTATCTACGAGCAGTACTTC.

This chain joins TRBV28 and TRBJ1-2; perhaps TRBD1 as D (6 bases). Germline CDR1 and CDR2: MDHEN and SYDVKM. The V gene lost 4 bases and the J gene lost 5 bases, with 14 bases spanning the gap. The CDR3 loop spans 14 amino acids. CDR3 region: CASSSRDRKYGYTF. As DNA, the CDR3 is TGTGCCAGCAGTTCTAGAGACAGGAAATATGGCTACACCTTC.

The chain links TRBV18 to TRBJ1-1, with 9 bases matching TRBD1. Losses at the gene ends were 6 bases for V and 1 base for J; bases not matched to a gene: 12. The CDR3 runs 17 residues. Germline V CDR1 and CDR2: KGHSH, LQKENI. This CDR3 is CASSHTPGQGKNTEAFF. Here the CDR3 DNA reads TGTGCCAGCTCCCACACCCCCGGACAGGGGAAGAACACTGAAGCTTTCTTT. The whole variable domain, filled in from reference TRBV18 and TRBJ1-1, reads NAGVMQNPRHLVRRRGQEARLRCSPMKGHSHVYWYRQLPEEGLKFMVYLQKENIIDESGMPKERFSAEFPKEGPSILRIQQVVRGDSAAYFCASSHTPGQGKNTEAFFGQGTRLTVV.

This clone was found a few times. The chain uses TRBV10-1 and TRBJ2-2; D is undetermined. V shed 7 bases and J shed 1 base, with 19 bases lying between them. The length of the CDR3 is 17 residues. Germline CDR1 is WNHNN and CDR2 is SYGVQD (reference sequence). CDR3 residues: CASTLTTPVLNTGELFF. The CDR3 DNA sequence: TGCGCCAGCACCTTAACTACGCCAGTACTGAACACCGGGGAGCTGTTTTTT.

J is TRBJ2-3 and V is TRBV25-1; TRBD1 matches 10 bases. Germline V CDR1 and CDR2: MGHDK, SYGVNS. With V trimmed by 6 bases and J by 5 bases, 11 bases remained unmatched. The length of the CDR3 is 16 residues. CDR3: CASSDTRDRGGDTQYF. CDR3 DNA: TGTGCCAGCAGCGATACGAGGGACAGGGGAGGAGATACGCAGTATTTT.

This clone was counted many times. The genes are TRBV12-3 or TRBV12-4 and TRBJ1-2; no clear D gene. V lost 5 bases and J 9 bases, leaving 10 bases between the germline ends. The length of the CDR3 is 11 residues. The CDR3 region is CASSTGVRYTF. The CDR3 nucleotides are TGTGCCAGCAGTACCGGTGTACGCTACACCTTC.

J is TRBJ2-1 and V is TRBV19; 7 positions match TRBD1. The germline gives CDR1 LNHDA, CDR2 SQIVND (reference sequence). This CDR3 has 12 residues. With V trimmed by 5 bases and J by 7 bases, 2 bases remained unmatched. The CDR3 region has the DNA TGTGCCAGTAGTCAGGGGGATAATGAGCAGTTCTTC. The encoded protein is CASSQGDNEQFF. Filled out from reference TRBV19 and TRBJ2-1, the complete variable domain reads DGGITQSPKYLFRKEGQNVTLSCEQNLNHDAMYWYRQDPGQGLRLIYYSQIVNDFQKGDIAEGYSVSREKKESFPLTVTSAQKNPTAFYLCASSQGDNEQFFGPGTRLTVL.